The sample holds many counts of the clone carrying this TCR beta chain. Its antigen is still unknown. An end of the junction does not agree with germline; a read error may underlie this. These data come from a study of regulatory T cells in long-lasting Graves disease. The study, taken as a whole, reports: Persistent Graves' patients showed less TCR diversity than newly diagnosed patients showed.

With iRepertoire HTBI primers and Arm-PCR of CDR3 regions, TCR beta libraries were built. As handled by the study authors: Sample data revealed approximately 62 TRBV and 11 to 15 TRBJ segments. Via MiXCR, TCRdb re-called the multiplex PCR reads, giving one row per CDR3 protein. V and J calls and clone size were set by TCRdb, not the authors. This table has about 540,000 distinct CDR3 sequences, about 13% appearing once. Time point specified: newly diagnosed GD, antithyroid drugs for less than 3 months. The TCR library was made from RNA extracted from PBMCs. Patients with Graves' disease were diagnosed by American Thyroid Association guidelines. The patient group derived from an endocrinology department in Xi'an, China. This CDR3 comprises 14 residues. Germline assignment: CDR1 SGHRS and CDR2 YFSETQ. This sample also appeared in a second study, on T cells in Graves' hyperthyroidism and ophthalmopathy.

Source: peripheral blood mononuclear cells (PBMCs), taken at new diagnosis, from a patient treated with antithyroid drugs. This TCR derives from a young man with Graves disease. The V and J genes are TRBV5-1 and TRBJ2-7; D is possibly TRBD1 (6 bases). CDR3 bases: TGTGCCAGCAGCTTAACGGGACAAAGTTACGAGCAGTACTTC. As protein: CASSLTGQSYEQYF.